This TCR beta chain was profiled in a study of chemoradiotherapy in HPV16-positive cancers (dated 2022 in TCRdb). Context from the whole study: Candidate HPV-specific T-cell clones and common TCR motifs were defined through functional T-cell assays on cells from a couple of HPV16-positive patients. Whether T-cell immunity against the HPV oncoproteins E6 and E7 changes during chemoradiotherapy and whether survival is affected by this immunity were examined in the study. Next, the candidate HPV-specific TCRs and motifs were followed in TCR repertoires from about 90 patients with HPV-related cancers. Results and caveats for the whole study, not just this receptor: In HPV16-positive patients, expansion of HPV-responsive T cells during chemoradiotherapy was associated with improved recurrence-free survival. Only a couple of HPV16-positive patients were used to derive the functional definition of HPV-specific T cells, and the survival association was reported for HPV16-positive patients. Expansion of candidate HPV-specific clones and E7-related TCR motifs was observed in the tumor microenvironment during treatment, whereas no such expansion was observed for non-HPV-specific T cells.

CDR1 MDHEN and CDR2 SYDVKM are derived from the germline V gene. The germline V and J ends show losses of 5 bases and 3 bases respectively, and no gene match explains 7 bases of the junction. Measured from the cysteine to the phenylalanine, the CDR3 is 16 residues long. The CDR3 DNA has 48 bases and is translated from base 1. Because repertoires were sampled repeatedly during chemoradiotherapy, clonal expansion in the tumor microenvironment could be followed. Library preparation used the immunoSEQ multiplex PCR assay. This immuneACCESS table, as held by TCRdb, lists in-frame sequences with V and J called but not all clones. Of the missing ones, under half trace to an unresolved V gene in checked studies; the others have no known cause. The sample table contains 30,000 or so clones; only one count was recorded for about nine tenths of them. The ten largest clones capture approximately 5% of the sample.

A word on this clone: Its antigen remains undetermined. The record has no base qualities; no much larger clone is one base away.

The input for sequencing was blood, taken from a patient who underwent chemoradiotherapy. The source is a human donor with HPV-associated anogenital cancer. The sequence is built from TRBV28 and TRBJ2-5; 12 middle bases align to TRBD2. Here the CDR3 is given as CASSGRLAGEEETQYF. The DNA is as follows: TGTGCCAGCAGTGGCAGACTAGCGGGAGAGGAAGAGACCCAGTACTTC.